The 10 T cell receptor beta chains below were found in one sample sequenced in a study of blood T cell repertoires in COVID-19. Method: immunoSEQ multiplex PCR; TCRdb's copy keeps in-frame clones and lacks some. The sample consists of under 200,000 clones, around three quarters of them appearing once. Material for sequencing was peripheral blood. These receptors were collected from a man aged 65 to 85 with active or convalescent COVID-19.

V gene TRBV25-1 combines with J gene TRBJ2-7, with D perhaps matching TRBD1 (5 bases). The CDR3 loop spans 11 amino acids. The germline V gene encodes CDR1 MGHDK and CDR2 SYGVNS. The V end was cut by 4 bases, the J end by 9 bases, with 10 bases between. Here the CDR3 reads CASSVQGVQYF. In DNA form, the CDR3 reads TGTGCCAGCAGTGTGCAGGGCGTGCAGTACTTC.

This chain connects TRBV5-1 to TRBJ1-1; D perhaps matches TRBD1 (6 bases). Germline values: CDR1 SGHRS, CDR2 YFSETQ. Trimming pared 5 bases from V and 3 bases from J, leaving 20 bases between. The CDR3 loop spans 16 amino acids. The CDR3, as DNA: TGCGCCAGCAGGACCGAAACAGGGCAGGGGTACACTGAAGCTTTCTTT. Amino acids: CASRTETGQGYTEAFF.

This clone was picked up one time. This chain's CDR3 is CASSINGQTEAFF. CDR3 coding DNA: TGTGCCAGTAGTATAAATGGTCAGACTGAAGCTTTCTTT. The chain recombines TRBV19 with TRBJ1-1; D not resolved. The CDR3 extends over 13 amino acids. CDR1 LNHDA and CDR2 SQIVND come from the germline V gene (reference sequence). Deletions cut 2 bases from V and 5 bases from J, with 9 bases between.

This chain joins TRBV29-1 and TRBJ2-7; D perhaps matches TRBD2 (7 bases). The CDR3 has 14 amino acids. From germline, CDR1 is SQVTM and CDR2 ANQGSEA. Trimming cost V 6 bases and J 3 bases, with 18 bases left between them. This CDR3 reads CSVKQGTKDYEQYF. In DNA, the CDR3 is TGCAGCGTCAAGCAGGGGACTAAAGACTACGAGCAGTACTTC.

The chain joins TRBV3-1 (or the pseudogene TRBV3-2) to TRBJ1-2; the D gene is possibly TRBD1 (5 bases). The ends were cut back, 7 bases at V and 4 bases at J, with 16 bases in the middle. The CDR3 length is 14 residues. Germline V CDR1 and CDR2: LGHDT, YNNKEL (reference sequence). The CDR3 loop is CASTDNSDSYGYTF. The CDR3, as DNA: TGTGCCAGCACTGACAACAGCGACAGCTATGGCTACACCTTC.

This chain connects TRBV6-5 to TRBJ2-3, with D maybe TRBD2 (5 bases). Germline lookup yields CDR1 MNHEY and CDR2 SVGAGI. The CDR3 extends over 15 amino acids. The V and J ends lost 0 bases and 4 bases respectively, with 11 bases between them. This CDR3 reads CASSYSLGNPDTQYF. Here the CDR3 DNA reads TGTGCCAGCAGTTACTCACTAGGCAACCCAGATACGCAGTATTTT.

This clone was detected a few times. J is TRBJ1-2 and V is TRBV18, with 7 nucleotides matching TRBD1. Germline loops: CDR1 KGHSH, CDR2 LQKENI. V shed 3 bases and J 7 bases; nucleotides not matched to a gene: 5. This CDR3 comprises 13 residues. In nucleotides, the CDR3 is TGTGCCAGCTCACCCGACAGGGAGTTTGGCTACACCTTC. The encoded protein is CASSPDREFGYTF.

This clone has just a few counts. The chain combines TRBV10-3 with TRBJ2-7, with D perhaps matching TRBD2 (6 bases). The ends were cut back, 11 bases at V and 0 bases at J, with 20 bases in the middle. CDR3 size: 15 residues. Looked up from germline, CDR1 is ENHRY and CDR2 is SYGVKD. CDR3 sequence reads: CASKEGQISSYEQYF. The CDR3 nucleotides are TGTGCCTCAAAGGAGGGTCAAATAAGCTCCTACGAGCAGTACTTC.

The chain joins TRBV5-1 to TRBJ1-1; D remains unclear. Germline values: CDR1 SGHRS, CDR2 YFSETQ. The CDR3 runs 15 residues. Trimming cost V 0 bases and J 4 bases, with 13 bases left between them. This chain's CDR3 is CASSLEARGFTEAFF. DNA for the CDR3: TGCGCCAGCAGCTTGGAGGCCCGAGGATTCACTGAAGCTTTCTTT. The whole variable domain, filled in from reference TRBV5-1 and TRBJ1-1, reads KAGVTQTPRYLIKTRGQQVTLSCSPISGHRSVSWYQQTPGQGLQFLFEYFSETQRNKGNFPGRFSGRQFSNSRSEMNVSTLELGDSALYLCASSLEARGFTEAFFGQGTRLTVV.

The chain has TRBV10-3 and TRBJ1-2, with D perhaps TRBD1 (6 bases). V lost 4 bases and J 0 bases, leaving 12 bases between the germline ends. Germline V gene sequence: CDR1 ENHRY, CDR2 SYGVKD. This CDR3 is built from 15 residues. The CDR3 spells CAISGGTSTNYGYTF. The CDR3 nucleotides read TGTGCCATCAGTGGAGGGACATCAACTAACTATGGCTACACCTTC.